These T cell receptor beta chains were read from a single sample in a study of early T cells in non-severe SARS-CoV-2 infection. TCRdb processed the 5' RACE reads anew with MiXCR; each CDR3 protein has one entry. Among around 52,000 distinct CDR3 sequences listed, 10% to 15% were seen once. Specimen: whole blood. The receptors originated from an adult who was a healthcare worker with PCR-confirmed SARS-CoV-2 infection or an uninfected control (not recorded which). The CDR3 runs from the conserved cysteine through the conserved F or W. D genes are given only for firm matches. Size tells how often a clone was seen (once, few, many) or the class of an expanded clone, and some rows leave it out.

abundance,v_gene,d_gene,j_gene,CDR3nt,CDR3aa
many,TRBV19,.,TRBJ2-1,TGTGCCACGGCCCTCTGGGGGAGGGGGATGGATGAGCAGTTCTTC,CATALWGRGMDEQFF
many,TRBV28,.,TRBJ2-5,TGTGCCAGCAGTCTTATGAATGGGGGGGCCCGAGAGACCCAGTACTTC,CASSLMNGGARETQYF
many,TRBV12-3/TRBV12-4,.,TRBJ1-3,TGTGCCAGCAGTTTCGCTGGACGGGAGATCACTGGAAACACCATATATTTT,CASSFAGREITGNTIYF
few,TRBV29-1,.,TRBJ1-4,TGCAGCGTTAGGGTGTGGACTAATGAAAAACTGTTTTTT,CSVRVWTNEKLFF
many,TRBV6-8,.,TRBJ2-1,TGTGCCAGCAGCCGGGACCAACTGAAACAGTTCTTC,CASSRDQLKQFF
.,TRBV2,TRBD2,TRBJ2-1,TGTGCCAGCAGGAGGGCTAGCGGGAGCGATGAGCAGTTCTTC,CASRRASGSDEQFF
many,TRBV6-6,.,TRBJ2-3,TGTGCCAGCACCGGCACAGATACGCAGTATTTT,CASTGTDTQYF
.,TRBV12-3/TRBV12-4,TRBD2,TRBJ2-1,TGTGCCAGCAGCTACGGGGGGTCGGGCTACAATGAGCTGTTCTTC,CASSYGGSGYNELFF
.,TRBV7-9,TRBD1,TRBJ1-4,TGTGCCAGCACCATCGGACAGGGAGGAGGTTACAGTGAAAAACTGTTTTTT,CASTIGQGGGYSEKLFF
many,TRBV5-1,TRBD2,TRBJ2-1,TGCGCCAGCAGCCGCCCCGGGACTAGGAGCAATGAGCAGTTCTTC,CASSRPGTRSNEQFF